Listed here are 5 T cell receptor beta chains from one sample, sequenced in a study of identical twins. MiXCR, applied by TCRdb to the 5' RACE reads, yields one record per CDR3 protein. This sample has a few hundred thousand distinct CDR3 sequences, with around 6.5% found just once. The same sample was also used in a study of T cells expressing NK-cell markers.

Specimen: CD8+ T cells sorted from blood. All receptors come from a woman aged 18-29 years in good health.

This clonotype appeared many times. V gene TRBV5-1 combines with J gene TRBJ2-7; the D gene could be TRBD1 or TRBD2 (6 bases each). The germline V gene has CDR1 SGHRS and CDR2 YFSETQ. The length of the CDR3 is 15 residues. V gave up 4 bases and J gave up 2 bases, with 16 bases separating them. CDR3 nucleotides: TGCGCCAGCAGCCTTACCCCGGGGGCCACCTACGAGCAGTACTTC. Protein sequence: CASSLTPGATYEQYF.

The chain carries TRBV7-6 and TRBJ2-5, with no clear D. Trimming cost V 1 base and J 5 bases, with 14 bases left between them. The CDR3 is 15 amino acids. Germline V gene data show CDR1 as SGHVS and CDR2 as FNYEAQ. CDR3: CASSLVGSLGETQYF. CDR3 DNA sequence: TGTGCCAGCAGCTTAGTTGGTAGTCTTGGTGAGACCCAGTACTTC.

V is TRBV9 and J is TRBJ1-2, with a weak D call TRBD1 (6 bases). The V gene's germline CDR1 is SGDLS and CDR2 YYNGEE. This CDR3 is built from 12 residues. Trimming took 3 bases from V and 7 from J, leaving 10 bases between them. CDR3 amino acids: CASSAQGSGYTF. CDR3 nucleotides: TGTGCCAGCAGCGCACAGGGATCTGGCTACACCTTC.

The table lists this clonotype with many counts. This chain uses TRBV6-5 with TRBJ2-3, with no clear D. The V gene's germline CDR1 is MNHEY and CDR2 SVGAGI. V gave up 2 bases and J gave up 0 bases, with 9 bases separating them. This CDR3 has 15 residues. The CDR3 loop is CASSYRLLSTDTQYF. In DNA form, the CDR3 reads TGTGCCAGCAGTTACAGGCTACTTAGCACAGATACGCAGTATTTT.

This clonotype has a handful of counts. The chain links TRBV11-2 to TRBJ2-1, with 10 bases fitting TRBD2. CDR1 and CDR2 from the germline V gene are SGHAT and FQNNGV. J gave up 6 bases and V 5 bases, and 4 bases lay outside the gene matches. The CDR3 contains 14 residues. The CDR3 region is CASSTSGAPNEQFF. The DNA for the CDR3 is TGTGCCAGCAGCACTAGCGGGGCCCCCAATGAGCAGTTCTTC.